This TCR beta chain was recorded in a study of blood T cells in healthy people across ages. Turning to this clonotype: Mismatch with germline at one junction end may stem from a read error.

Germline lookup yields CDR1 SEHNR and CDR2 FQNEAQ (reference sequence). The CDR3 spans 15 residues. For the second PCR, which ran for about 6 to 12 cycles, a sample-barcoded 5' primer and a J-beta primer mix were used. TCRdb re-analysed the 5' RACE reads in MiXCR, keeping a single row per CDR3 protein. The repertoire holds about 640,000 distinct CDR3 sequences, with approximately 30% as singletons. This TCR was recovered from a woman of 80 years or more in good health. The chain couples TRBV7-9 to TRBJ2-5; 10 nucleotides align to TRBD1. The sequencing input was blood. Here the CDR3 DNA reads TGTGCCAACAGCCTGGGACAGGGGACGAAGGAGACCCAGTACTTC. It is translated as CANSLGQGTKETQYF. Full variable domain (outside the CDR3, taken from reference TRBV7-9 and TRBJ2-5): DTGVSQNPRHKITKRGQNVTFRCDPISEHNRLYWYRQTLGQGPEFLTYFQNEAQLEKSRLLSDRFSAERPKGSFSTLEIQRTEQGDSAMYLCANSLGQGTKETQYFGPGTRLLVL.